These 30 T cell receptor beta chains were all obtained from the same sample, sequenced in a study of CD8 T cells in Susac syndrome. When the RNA was reverse transcribed, random hexamers were used with an input of 0.5 to 1 ug. TCRdb reanalysed the immunoSEQ multiplex PCR reads using MiXCR and keeps one entry per CDR3 protein. The data contain 150,000 to 180,000 distinct CDR3 sequences, roughly 95% of them seen just once; the ten biggest clones take up over 0.12%. Sequencing input: CD8+ T cells from PBMCs. These receptors were obtained from a human donor with multiple sclerosis.

This clonotype was picked up one time. In DNA form, the CDR3 reads TGTGCCAGCAGCGTAGGACACCTTAACACTGAAGCTTTCTTT. This sequence encodes CASSVGHLNTEAFF. The chain recombines TRBV9 with TRBJ1-1, with D unresolved. The CDR3 spans 14 residues. V was trimmed by 0 bases and J by 2 bases, leaving 8 bases between them. Germline V CDR1 and CDR2: SGDLS, YYNGEE.

This chain uses TRBV3-1 with TRBJ2-3; weak D call: TRBD1 (6 bases). Germline V CDR1 and CDR2: LGHDT, YNNKEL (reference sequence). V was clipped by 0 bases and J by 5 bases, with 27 bases between them. The CDR3 contains 20 residues. This chain's CDR3 is CASSQENTFPDSHVRDTQYF. Written as DNA, the CDR3 is TGTGCCAGCAGCCAAGAAAACACCTTCCCGGACAGCCACGTACGAGATACGCAGTATTTT.

Here the CDR3 reads CAWDTGNSYEQYV. As DNA, the CDR3 is TGTGCCTGGGACACAGGGAATTCCTACGAGCAGTACGTC. V usage is TRBV30 and J usage is TRBJ2-7; weak D call: TRBD1 (6 bases). The germline CDR1 and CDR2 sequences are GTSNPN and SVGIG (reference sequence). V lost 5 bases and J 1 base, leaving 12 bases between the germline ends. CDR3 length: 13 residues.

The chain employs TRBV29-1 and TRBJ2-7, with TRBD1 identical over 9 bases. CDR3 length: 16 residues. Trimming removed 4 bases from V and 2 bases from J; junction bases left unmatched: 12. Germline V gene lookup returns CDR1 SQVTM and CDR2 ANQGSEA. The CDR3 coding sequence is TGCAGCGTTGTGGGGGGGGACAGGGACCCCCCCTACGAGCAGTACTTC. Protein: CSVVGGDRDPPYEQYF.

A single count supports this clonotype. The rearrangement links TRBV20-1 to TRBJ2-5; the match to TRBD1 covers 7 bases. After removal of 0 bases from V and 5 bases from J, the junction contained 3 bases not matched to a gene. CDR3 size: 13 residues. Germline V gene lookup returns CDR1 DFQATT and CDR2 SNEGSKA (reference sequence). Written as DNA, the CDR3 is TGCAGTGCTAGAGATTTAGGGGGCGAGACCCAGTACTTC. It is translated as CSARDLGGETQYF.

This chain uses TRBV9 with TRBJ2-5; TRBD1 matches 7 bases. This CDR3 spans 18 amino acids. Unmatched junction bases numbered 14, after V lost 2 bases and J lost 1 base. The germline gives CDR1 SGDLS, CDR2 YYNGEE. The CDR3 sequence: CASSVGTAAHLFQETQYF. DNA of the CDR3: TGTGCCAGCAGCGTCGGGACAGCGGCCCATCTATTCCAAGAGACCCAGTACTTC.

The V call is TRBV27, the J call TRBJ2-3; no definite D call. The V end was cut by 3 bases, the J end by 1 base, with 8 bases between. This CDR3 has 14 amino acids. Per the germline V gene, CDR1 is MNHEY and CDR2 is SMNVEV (reference sequence). The CDR3 DNA sequence: TGTGCCAGCAGTTTCCGCCAGGGCACAGATACGCAGTATTTT. It codes for CASSFRQGTDTQYF.

CDR3 sequence reads: CSVVIGAPTSEQFF. CDR3 DNA: TGCAGCGTTGTGATCGGGGCCCCAACCAGTGAGCAGTTCTTC. The gene calls are TRBV29-1 and TRBJ2-1; D tentatively reads TRBD1 or TRBD2 (5 bases each). The CDR3 has 14 residues. V lost 4 bases and J lost 9, with 19 bases in between. Per the germline V gene, CDR1 is SQVTM and CDR2 is ANQGSEA.

The CDR3 spells CASSQSARDEQYF. The CDR3 DNA sequence: TGCGCCAGCAGTCAATCGGCCCGCGACGAGCAGTACTTC. The chain combines TRBV23-1 with TRBJ2-7; no clear D. TRBV23-1 is an ORF for which the function is uncertain. V lost 0 bases, J lost 5 bases, and 8 bases lay in between. CDR3 length: 13 residues.

V is TRBV29-1 and J is TRBJ2-1; 8 nucleotides line up with TRBD1. This CDR3 spans 14 amino acids. Germline V gene data show CDR1 as SQVTM and CDR2 as ANQGSEA. With 1 base clipped from V and 8 bases from J, the junction kept 7 bases outside the gene matches. CDR3 in amino acids: CSVEVWTGRDEQFF. The DNA of the CDR3 is TGCAGCGTTGAAGTATGGACAGGGCGGGATGAGCAGTTCTTC.

The J gene is TRBJ1-1, the V gene TRBV20-1, with 9 bases aligning to TRBD1. This CDR3 region has 15 residues. CDR1 and CDR2 from the germline V gene are DFQATT and SNEGSKA (reference sequence). The V gene end was trimmed by 1 base and the J gene end by 1 base; junction bases not matched to a gene: 4. CDR3 coding DNA: TGCAGTGCTAGAGGTCGGGACAGGGAGAACACTGAAGCTTTCTTT. This translates into CSARGRDRENTEAFF.

The gene calls are TRBV13 and TRBJ2-3; 8 positions agree with TRBD1. Germline CDR1 reads PRHDT; CDR2 reads FYEKMQ (reference sequence). CDR3 length: 15 amino acids. J lost 3 bases, V lost 5 bases, and 7 bases had no gene match. CDR3 nucleotides: TGTGCCAGCAGCACCAGGACAGGGTGGACAGATACGCAGTATTTT. This gives the protein CASSTRTGWTDTQYF.

This sequence joins TRBV9 and TRBJ1-2; tentative D call: TRBD1 (5 bases). This CDR3 is 15 amino acids long. The V gene's germline CDR1 is SGDLS and CDR2 YYNGEE. Trimming shortened V by 0 bases and J by 2 bases, and 11 bases separated the two germline ends. The CDR3 DNA reads as TGTGCCAGCAGCGTAGATGGACACCTCAACTATGGCTACACCTTC. Translation: CASSVDGHLNYGYTF.

This clonotype was detected only once. The rearrangement links TRBV27 to TRBJ2-7; D is ambiguous. Per germline, CDR1 MNHEY and CDR2 SMNVEV (reference sequence). CDR3 length equals 15 residues. The V gene lost 3 bases and the J gene lost 11 bases, with 23 bases spanning the gap. CDR3 nucleotides: TGTGCCAGCAGTTTGGGTTCGAGTCGGCAGAAGGTAGAGTACTTC. This gives the protein CASSLGSSRQKVEYF.

The CDR3 DNA reads TGTGCCAGCAGCGACACTAGCAACGAGCAGTACTTC. It yields the protein CASSDTSNEQYF. This chain links TRBV7-9 with TRBJ2-7, with D possibly matching TRBD2 (6 bases). This CDR3 has 12 residues. The germline gives CDR1 SEHNR, CDR2 FQNEAQ (reference sequence). Deletions cut 5 bases from V and 5 bases from J, with 10 bases between.

This chain links TRBV7-8 with TRBJ2-5; D not resolved. Germline V CDR1 and CDR2: SGHVS, FQNEAQ. The CDR3 is 14 residues long. V lost 1 base, J lost 2 bases, and 8 bases lay in between. CDR3 residues: CASSLVPEQETQYF. The CDR3 DNA sequence: TGTGCCAGCAGCTTAGTCCCAGAGCAAGAGACCCAGTACTTC.

The chain combines TRBV27 with TRBJ1-1, with TRBD1 matching 7 bases. Germline CDR1 MNHEY, CDR2 SMNVEV (reference sequence). With 5 bases clipped from V and 7 bases from J, the junction kept 4 bases outside the gene matches. The CDR3 is 12 residues long. The CDR3 DNA follows: TGTGCCAGCAGTGGAGGACAGGATGAAGCTTTCTTT. Amino acids: CASSGGQDEAFF.

V and J are TRBV15 and TRBJ1-5; perhaps TRBD1 as D (5 bases). CDR1 LNHNV and CDR2 YYDKDF come from the germline V gene (reference sequence). Trimming left V 1 base short and J 3 bases short, with 10 bases between. The CDR3 loop spans 15 amino acids. CDR3 in amino acids: CATSRVGGDNQPQHF. Written as DNA, the CDR3 is TGTGCCACCAGCAGAGTCGGGGGGGACAATCAGCCCCAGCATTTT.

The chain employs TRBV13 and TRBJ2-7, with D possibly called TRBD1 or TRBD2 (5 bases each). Germline-derived CDR1 and CDR2 are PRHDT and FYEKMQ (reference sequence). V lost 5 bases to trimming and J lost 7 bases, with 15 bases between them. The CDR3 is 13 residues long. CDR3 sequence (DNA): TGTGCCAGCAGCGCCGGGGACCGGACGGAGCAGTACTTC. Its translation is CASSAGDRTEQYF.

The count of this clonotype is one. This rearrangement joins TRBV3-1 to TRBJ1-2, with D perhaps matching TRBD1 (6 bases). This CDR3 spans 12 amino acids. Germline-derived CDR1 and CDR2 are LGHDT and YNNKEL (reference sequence). V was trimmed by 3 bases and J by 10 bases, leaving 12 bases between them. Here the CDR3 reads CASSHTDSDYTF. Written as DNA, the CDR3 is TGTGCCAGCAGCCATACGGACAGTGACTACACCTTC.

This sequence joins TRBV13 and TRBJ1-1, with D uncertain. This CDR3 is built from 14 residues. CDR1 PRHDT and CDR2 FYEKMQ come from the germline V gene (reference sequence). The V and J ends lost 6 bases and 1 base respectively, with 12 bases between them. The CDR3 sequence is CASSPSGGNTEAFF. The CDR3 nucleotides are TGTGCCAGCAGTCCTTCCGGCGGGAACACTGAAGCTTTCTTT.

The J gene is TRBJ1-2, the V gene TRBV9; weak D call: TRBD1 (6 bases). Germline loops: CDR1 SGDLS, CDR2 YYNGEE. The CDR3 spans 16 residues. Trimming took 4 bases from V and 0 from J, leaving 16 bases between them. The CDR3 reads CASSPWGRTSNYGYTF. In DNA form, the CDR3 reads TGTGCCAGCAGCCCGTGGGGGCGGACCTCTAACTATGGCTACACCTTC.

The rearrangement joins TRBV3-1 to TRBJ2-7, with 8 bases that match TRBD1. In germline, CDR1 is LGHDT, CDR2 YNNKEL (reference sequence). The length of the CDR3 is 15 residues. The ends lost 5 bases at V and 4 bases at J; junction bases unmatched: 10. CDR3 loop: CASSSSGTGGYEQYF. The CDR3 DNA sequence: TGTGCCAGCAGCTCTTCCGGGACAGGCGGTTACGAGCAGTACTTC.

The genes are TRBV29-1 and TRBJ2-2, with D maybe TRBD2 (5 bases). The V gene's germline CDR1 is SQVTM and CDR2 ANQGSEA. CDR3 length equals 13 residues. The germline V and J ends were trimmed by 4 bases and 2 bases, with 8 bases remaining between them. The CDR3 coding sequence is TGCAGCGTTGTGGCTAGCAACACCGGGGAGCTGTTTTTT. Translation: CSVVASNTGELFF.

This sequence joins TRBV12-5 and TRBJ1-5; D possibly corresponds to TRBD1 (5 bases). Germline V lookup: CDR1 LGHNT, CDR2 FRNRAP. V lost 6 bases to trimming and J lost 5 bases, with 14 bases between them. This CDR3 has 14 residues. CDR3 in amino acids: CASGPGTRDQPQHF. CDR3 bases: TGTGCTAGTGGGCCCGGGACTCGGGATCAGCCCCAGCATTTT.

The rearrangement links TRBV20-1 to TRBJ2-7, with 12 bases matching TRBD2. The germline V gene encodes CDR1 DFQATT and CDR2 SNEGSKA (reference sequence). This CDR3 region has 15 residues. Losses at the gene ends were 0 bases for V and 1 base for J; bases not matched to a gene: 1. The CDR3 DNA reads TGCAGTGCTAGAGATGGACTAGCGGGGTCCTACGAGCAGTACTTC. It codes for CSARDGLAGSYEQYF.

The gene calls are TRBV12-5 and TRBJ2-3; 10 bases are a match to TRBD2. The CDR3 has 15 residues. Germline V gives CDR1 LGHNT, CDR2 FRNRAP. Unmatched junction bases numbered 8, after V lost 6 bases and J lost 5 bases. In DNA form, the CDR3 reads TGTGCTAGTGGACGAAGCGGGGGGGCCGGAGATACGCAGTATTTT. Translating it yields CASGRSGGAGDTQYF.

The chain has TRBV2 and TRBJ2-1; perhaps TRBD1 as D (5 bases). V lost 8 bases, J lost 4 bases, and 12 bases lay in between. Germline V gene lookup returns CDR1 SNHLY and CDR2 FYNNEI. This CDR3 region has 13 residues. The CDR3 nucleotides are TGTGCCAGCGAGTTCTCAGGGTACAATGAGCAGTTCTTC. It codes for CASEFSGYNEQFF.

The J gene is TRBJ1-2, the V gene TRBV29-1; 8 positions match TRBD1. The CDR3 is 14 amino acids. CDR1 is SQVTM and CDR2 is ANQGSEA in the germline V gene. Trimming cost V 6 bases and J 2 bases; bases outside gene matches: 8. CDR3 protein: CSVGGTGSNYGYTF. The CDR3 nucleotides are TGCAGCGTCGGAGGGACAGGCTCCAACTATGGCTACACCTTC.

This clonotype appeared a few times. As DNA, the CDR3 is TGTGCCAGCAGTTTGGGACAGGGGTCCTACGAGCAGTACGTC. Translating it yields CASSLGQGSYEQYV. The rearrangement links TRBV27 to TRBJ2-7; 10 bases line up with TRBD1. This CDR3 region has 14 residues. Germline CDR1 reads MNHEY; CDR2 reads SMNVEV (reference sequence). V shed 3 bases and J 1 base; nucleotides not matched to a gene: 0.